This T cell receptor beta chain was captured by sequencing in a study of early T cells in non-severe SARS-CoV-2 infection. Study-level information: Bulk RNA isolated from unsorted whole blood underwent sequencing; chains were not paired. Whole-study findings and limits: Matching results from VDJdb favored anti-spike CD8 responses, leaving private and CD4 specificities undetected.

This clonotype was seen a handful of times. The antigen is not known. Germline CDR1 SGHVS, CDR2 FNYEAQ. The CDR3 consists of 15 residues. Trimming removed 4 bases from V and 2 bases from J, with 14 bases in between. Unique molecular identifiers were added to individual cDNA molecules. TCRdb re-analysed the 5' RACE reads in MiXCR, keeping a single row per CDR3 protein. Altogether around 77,000 distinct CDR3 sequences are present, roughly 12% being singletons, with the ten largest covering about a sixth. The sequences come from whole blood, collected at baseline. This chain connects TRBV7-6 to TRBJ1-1; the D gene is possibly TRBD1 (5 bases). The clonotype originates from an adult who was a healthcare worker with PCR-confirmed SARS-CoV-2 infection or an uninfected control (not recorded which). The donor label of this sample is uncertain. CDR3 sequence (DNA): TGTGCCAGCAGCTCGCCTCCGGGGGGTAACACTGAAGCTTTCTTT. Encoded protein: CASSSPPGGNTEAFF.